Listed here is a single T cell receptor (beta chain). Its antigen remains undetermined. The sample holds no much larger clone one base away, and base qualities are not on file. CDR1 is given as MNHEY and CDR2 as SVGAGI, both from the germline V gene. The CDR3 sequence holds 14 residues, the cysteine and phenylalanine included. The kept DNA is CDR3 alone, 42 bases in frame from the first base. V is cut by 4 bases and J by 1 base, and the space between the germline ends is 11 bases. This sample was taken from a study of T cell responses to AZD1222 COVID-19 vaccine (dated by TCRdb to the early 2020s). Regarding the study in general: Because spike-specific TCR depth and breadth did not differ between the two schedules, AZD1222 recipients who got a second dose at roughly 4 weeks were pooled with those who got a second dose at roughly 12 weeks. TCR sequencing covered over 230 trial participants: 200 to 210 given two doses of AZD1222 and about 26 given two doses of MenACWY control vaccine. Trial participants were enrolled by age into 18-55, 56-69 and 70-plus year subgroups, with roughly 150, 30 and 60 TCR-sequenced participants respectively. Here is what the overall study found, with its caveats: Because no samples from the day 14 peak response were available, repertoires could be characterized only after the peak T cell response. After two AZD1222 doses, spike-specific TCR breadth and depth were significantly higher than at day 0 and than in MenACWY recipients. Reportedly, almost half of the unique spike-specific TCRs recognized epitopes lying outside the regions that are mutated in the B.1.351 and B.1.1.7 variants. Conclusions about previously exposed vaccinees were limited because only a handful of AZD1222 recipients were SARS-CoV-2 seropositive at baseline. Most participants were white British and females outnumbered males, and the authors suggested that clonal diversity may have been underestimated. The whole spike protein was spanned by vaccine-associated CD4 TCRs, and dominant responses were seen in regions 160-218 and 743-854. In the small 56-69-year group, the increase in depth fell short of significance, most likely because of low power.

The time point label for this specimen denotes: baseline before first vaccination. The vaccinee samples were drawn from two UK trials, COV001 and COV002, one of which was a single-blind randomized controlled phase 2/3 trial testing AZD1222 (ChAdOx1 nCoV-19) in healthy adults. For TCRbeta chain sequencing, PBMC samples were collected from trial participants at day 0 and at day 28 after the second dose. The CDR3 regions of human TCRbeta chains were analyzed by immunosequencing. For the original study's pipeline: Repertoire TCRs were matched against a reference library of SARS-CoV-2-specific TCRs generated with the MIRA antigen-specificity platform. Breadth was defined as the fraction of unique TCRs that were SARS-CoV-2-associated. Depth was defined as the fraction of total T cells that were SARS-CoV-2-associated. Using the MIRA data, every spike-specific TCR was mapped to the spike region that the TCR reacted to and assigned to either a CD4 or a CD8 class. Log10-transformed breadth and depth values were compared by one-way ANOVA with Sidak's multiple comparisons tests. The table was pulled from immuneACCESS by TCRdb, which kept in-frame rearrangements only. Such tables lose some clones; where checked, under half of the loss comes from unresolved V genes, and the rest has no known cause. The D gene and trimming were derived from the DNA, and the V and J assignments and clone size from that table. This sample gives more than 150,000 clones in total; roughly 94% of them show up just once. The leading ten clones occupy about 0.6% of the sample.

This TCR came from an adult in good health. The input for sequencing was peripheral blood, taken on day 0 of AZD1222 vaccination. Here the chain combines TRBV6-5 and TRBJ2-7; TRBD2 is perhaps the D gene, given 5 matching bases. Here the CDR3 is given as CASSSPTTSYEQYF. In nucleotides, the sequence is TGTGCCAGCAGTTCCCCGACTACGTCCTACGAGCAGTACTTC.